The rows below give T cell receptor beta chains drawn from one sample of a study of T-cell reconstitution after alpha-beta-depleted transplantation in children. TCRdb called the PCR reads again in MiXCR, with one record for every CDR3 protein. The table lists under 750,000 distinct CDR3 sequences, roughly 24% of them singletons. Sequencing was performed on PBMCs, mostly from graft donor cells, taken 360 days after TCRalphabeta/CD19-depleted stem cell transplant. The receptors shown here come from a boy under three years old who had a stem cell transplant for acute myeloid leukemia, so the T cells may come from the graft donor. CDR3s include the opening cysteine and the closing phenylalanine or tryptophan. The D gene is left open where the match is weak. Size values are once, few and many counts, or a class for expanded clones, and some rows have none.

TRBJ1-5,NA,TRBV12-3/TRBV12-4,NA,17,CASSLGTRFDSNQPQHF,TGTGCCAGCAGTTTAGGGACCCGATTTGATAGCAATCAGCCCCAGCATTTT
TRBJ2-1,many,TRBV20-1,NA,15,CSANLKGRSNNEQFF,TGCAGTGCCAACCTGAAGGGACGGAGTAACAATGAGCAGTTCTTC
TRBJ2-5,NA,TRBV11-3,NA,14,CASSYEWYQETQYF,TGTGCCAGCAGTTATGAATGGTACCAAGAGACCCAGTACTTC
TRBJ2-1,few,TRBV7-2,NA,17,CASSLKASGLTYNEQFF,TGTGCCAGCAGCTTAAAGGCCTCCGGCCTGACCTACAATGAGCAGTTCTTC
TRBJ2-2,many,TRBV3-1,TRBD2,14,CASNAAGGTGELFF,TGTGCCAGCAACGCAGCGGGGGGAACCGGGGAGCTGTTTTTT
TRBJ2-1,many,TRBV24-1,TRBD2,22,CATSDFLEGTSFYQPQFNEQFF,TGTGCCACCAGTGACTTCCTTGAAGGGACTAGCTTCTATCAGCCCCAATTCAATGAGCAGTTCTTC
TRBJ1-3,NA,TRBV6-5,NA,16,CASSYSNGFGGNTIYF,TGTGCCAGCAGTTACTCGAATGGTTTCGGTGGAAACACCATATATTTT
TRBJ2-5,NA,TRBV25-1,TRBD2,16,CASSTTSGAEQETQYF,TGTGCCAGCAGTACTACTAGCGGGGCAGAACAAGAGACCCAGTACTTC
TRBJ1-1,many,TRBV11-3,TRBD1,18,CASSLVGTGGALITEAFF,TGTGCCAGCAGCTTAGTAGGGACAGGGGGCGCCTTGATAACTGAAGCTTTCTTT
TRBJ2-7,NA,TRBV20-1,NA,16,CSASAFSGESSYEQYF,TGCAGTGCTAGTGCGTTTTCGGGTGAAAGCTCCTACGAGCAGTACTTC
TRBJ1-1,NA,TRBV6-2/TRBV6-3,NA,15,CASRPGTAPNTEAFF,TGTGCCAGCAGGCCCGGGACCGCTCCGAACACTGAAGCTTTCTTT
TRBJ2-2,many,TRBV20-1,TRBD1,14,CSASEAGGIGELFF,TGCAGTGCTAGCGAGGCAGGGGGTATCGGGGAGCTGTTTTTT
TRBJ2-2,NA,TRBV2,TRBD2,14,CASSVSGGTGELFF,TGTGCCAGCAGTGTCTCGGGGGGCACCGGGGAGCTGTTTTTT
TRBJ2-1,once,TRBV27,TRBD2,18,CASSLRGLAGGIYNEQFF,TGTGCCAGCAGTTTAAGGGGGCTAGCGGGGGGAATCTACAATGAGCAGTTCTTC
TRBJ2-5,many,TRBV2,NA,16,CASSDPGLGSQETQYF,TGTGCCAGCAGTGATCCTGGGTTGGGGAGCCAAGAGACCCAGTACTTC
TRBJ2-1,NA,TRBV3-1,NA,14,CASSQALIRNEQFF,TGTGCCAGCAGCCAGGCCCTAATCCGCAATGAGCAGTTCTTC
TRBJ2-5,few,TRBV20-1,NA,15,CSRGGTDQFQETQYF,TGCAGCAGAGGGGGGACAGACCAGTTTCAAGAGACCCAGTACTTC
TRBJ1-6,NA,TRBV6-5,TRBD1,17,CASSSPGGQGADSPLHF,TGTGCCAGCAGTTCTCCCGGGGGACAGGGGGCTGATTCACCCCTCCACTTT
TRBJ2-7,NA,TRBV7-2,NA,15,CASSFFRTDTYEQYF,TGTGCCAGCAGCTTTTTCCGGACGGATACCTACGAGCAGTACTTC
TRBJ2-7,many,TRBV29-1,NA,15,CSVEVVSTSSYEQYF,TGCAGCGTTGAAGTCGTGAGTACAAGCTCCTACGAGCAGTACTTC
TRBJ2-2,few,TRBV6-1,TRBD2,14,CASREGREHGELFF,TGTGCCAGCAGGGAGGGGAGGGAACACGGGGAGCTGTTTTTT
TRBJ2-1,once,TRBV24-1,TRBD2,23,CAASDRRGRGRLAGGDLYNEQFF,TGTGCCGCCAGTGATCGGAGAGGCAGGGGCAGACTAGCGGGGGGCGACCTTTACAATGAGCAGTTCTTC
TRBJ2-1,many,TRBV28,NA,14,CASSLWAVRGEQFF,TGTGCCAGCAGTTTGTGGGCCGTAAGGGGGGAGCAGTTCTTC
TRBJ1-1,NA,TRBV25-1,NA,16,CASSVLPWDTDTEAFF,TGTGCCAGCAGTGTCCTCCCTTGGGACACCGACACTGAAGCTTTCTTT
TRBJ1-5,NA,TRBV28,NA,16,CASSFLQGLSNQPQHF,TGTGCCAGCAGTTTTCTCCAGGGCCTTAGCAATCAGCCCCAGCATTTT
TRBJ2-1,NA,TRBV28,TRBD1,17,CASSLPKSDRGDNEQFF,TGTGCCAGCAGTTTACCTAAGTCGGACAGGGGCGACAATGAGCAGTTCTTC